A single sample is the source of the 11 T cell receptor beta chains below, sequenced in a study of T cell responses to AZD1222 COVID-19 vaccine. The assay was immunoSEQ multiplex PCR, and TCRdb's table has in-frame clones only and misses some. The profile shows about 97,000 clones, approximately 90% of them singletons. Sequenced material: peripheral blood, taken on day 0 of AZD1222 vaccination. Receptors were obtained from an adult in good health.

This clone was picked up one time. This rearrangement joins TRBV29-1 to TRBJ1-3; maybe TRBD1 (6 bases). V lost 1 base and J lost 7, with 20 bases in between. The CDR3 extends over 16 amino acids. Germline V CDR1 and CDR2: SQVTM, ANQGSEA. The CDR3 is CSVEVEQGLRGNTIYF. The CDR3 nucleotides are TGCAGCGTTGAAGTGGAGCAGGGTCTAAGGGGGAACACCATATATTTT.

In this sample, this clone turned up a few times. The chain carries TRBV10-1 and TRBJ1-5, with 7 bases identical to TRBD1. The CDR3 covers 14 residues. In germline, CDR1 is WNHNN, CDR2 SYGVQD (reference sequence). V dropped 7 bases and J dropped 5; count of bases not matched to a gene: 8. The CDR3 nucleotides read TGCGCCAGCACAACGGGCAGGGGGGATCAGCCCCAGCATTTT. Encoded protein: CASTTGRGDQPQHF.

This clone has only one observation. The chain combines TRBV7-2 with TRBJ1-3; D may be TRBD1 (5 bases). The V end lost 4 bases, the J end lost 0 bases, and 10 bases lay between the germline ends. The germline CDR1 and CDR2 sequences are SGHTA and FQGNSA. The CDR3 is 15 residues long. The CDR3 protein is CASSSGTASGNTIYF. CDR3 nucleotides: TGTGCCAGCAGCTCTGGGACGGCCTCTGGAAACACCATATATTTT.

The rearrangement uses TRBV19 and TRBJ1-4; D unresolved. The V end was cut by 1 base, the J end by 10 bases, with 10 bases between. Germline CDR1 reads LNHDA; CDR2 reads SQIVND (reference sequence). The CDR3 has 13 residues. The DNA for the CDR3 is TGTGCCAGTAGTATAGGACCCCTCGGAAAACTGTTTTTT. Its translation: CASSIGPLGKLFF.

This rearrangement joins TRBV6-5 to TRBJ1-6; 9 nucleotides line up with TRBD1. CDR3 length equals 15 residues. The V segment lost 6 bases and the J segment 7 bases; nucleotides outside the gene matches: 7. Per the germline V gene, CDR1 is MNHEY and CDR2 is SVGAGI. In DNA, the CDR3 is TGTGCCAGCAGCCGCTCCGGGACAGGGAATTCACCCCTCCACTTT. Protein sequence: CASSRSGTGNSPLHF.

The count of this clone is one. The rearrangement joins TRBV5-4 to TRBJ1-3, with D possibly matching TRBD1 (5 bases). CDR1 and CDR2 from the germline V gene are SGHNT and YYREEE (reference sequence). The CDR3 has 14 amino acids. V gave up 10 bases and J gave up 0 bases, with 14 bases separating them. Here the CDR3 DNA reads TGTGCCTTACAGAGGGGAATCTCTGGAAACACCATATATTTT. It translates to CALQRGISGNTIYF.

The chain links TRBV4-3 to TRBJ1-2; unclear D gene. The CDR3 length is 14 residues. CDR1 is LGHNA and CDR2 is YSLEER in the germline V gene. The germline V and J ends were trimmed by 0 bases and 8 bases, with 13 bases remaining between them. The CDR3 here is CASSQDQSPEGYTF. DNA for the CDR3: TGCGCCAGCAGCCAAGATCAGAGTCCGGAAGGCTACACCTTC.

The CDR3 coding sequence is TGTGCCAGCACACCAGGGGAGTGGAACACTGAAGCTTTCTTT. Its protein product is CASTPGEWNTEAFF. The V call is TRBV2, the J call TRBJ1-1, with D perhaps matching TRBD1 (6 bases). Between the trimmed V and J ends, which lost 7 bases and 1 base, there was a span of 13 bases. The CDR3 loop spans 14 amino acids. Germline V gene data show CDR1 as SNHLY and CDR2 as FYNNEI.

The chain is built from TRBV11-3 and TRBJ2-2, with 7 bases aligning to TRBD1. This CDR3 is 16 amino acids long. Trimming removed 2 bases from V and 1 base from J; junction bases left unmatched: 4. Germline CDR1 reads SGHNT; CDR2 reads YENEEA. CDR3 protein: CASSLFGTENTGELFF. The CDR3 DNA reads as TGTGCCAGCAGCTTATTCGGGACAGAGAACACCGGGGAGCTGTTTTTT.

This chain's CDR3 is CATSDRDRGPYEQYF. The CDR3 region has the DNA TGTGCCACCAGCGACCGGGACAGGGGGCCCTACGAGCAGTACTTC. The chain employs TRBV15 and TRBJ2-7, with TRBD1 matching over 12 bases. The CDR3 spans 15 residues. Germline values: CDR1 LNHNV, CDR2 YYDKDF (reference sequence). Germline trimming cut 5 bases from V and 2 bases from J; bases unmatched to any gene: 4.

The CDR3 reads CASSIRQGFGETQYF. DNA of the CDR3: TGTGCCAGCAGCATACGACAGGGTTTCGGAGAGACCCAGTACTTC. The gene calls are TRBV7-2 and TRBJ2-5; 7 bases line up with TRBD1. Losses at the gene ends were 5 bases for V and 4 bases for J; bases not matched to a gene: 10. CDR1 and CDR2 from the germline V gene are SGHTA and FQGNSA. This CDR3 is built from 15 residues.